Below, 8 T cell receptor beta chains from the same sample are listed, as sequenced in a study of regulatory T cells in long-lasting Graves disease. Time point indicated: persistent/refractory GD, antithyroid drugs over 5 years with positive TRAb. Extracted RNA from PBMCs served as the source of the TCR library. The authors built TCR beta libraries using iRepertoire HTBI primers and Arm-PCR of CDR3 regions. TCRdb reprocessed the multiplex PCR reads via MiXCR and lists one record per CDR3 protein. The repertoire holds 700,000 or so distinct CDR3 sequences, with about 32% as singletons. Sequences were derived from peripheral blood mononuclear cells (PBMCs), sampled when the disease was refractory, from a patient treated with antithyroid drugs. These TCRs come from a female donor with Graves disease.

This clonotype has just a few counts. The V call is TRBV5-4, the J call TRBJ2-5; TRBD1 aligns across 10 bases. Per the germline V gene, CDR1 is SGHNT and CDR2 is YYREEE (reference sequence). Trimming cost V 4 bases and J 5 bases; bases outside gene matches: 11. The CDR3 consists of 16 residues. The CDR3, as DNA: TGTGCCAGCAGCCTCCCCGGGACAGGGGCGGGGGAGACCCAGTACTTC. The encoded protein is CASSLPGTGAGETQYF.

The chain has TRBV29-1 and TRBJ1-1; D might be TRBD1 (6 bases). Looked up from germline, CDR1 is SQVTM and CDR2 is ANQGSEA. The germline V and J ends were trimmed by 6 bases and 0 bases, with 11 bases remaining between them. The CDR3 is 13 residues long. DNA of the CDR3: TGCAGCGTCAAACAGGGTATGAACACTGAAGCTTTCTTT. It yields the protein CSVKQGMNTEAFF.

The table lists this clonotype with a few counts. V and J are TRBV5-1 and TRBJ1-1, with D possibly matching TRBD1 (6 bases). Germline values: CDR1 SGHRS, CDR2 YFSETQ. Trimming cost V 2 bases and J 2 bases, with 13 bases left between them. There are 15 residues in the CDR3. This chain's CDR3 is CASSFFRTDNTEAFF. CDR3 DNA sequence: TGCGCCAGCAGCTTTTTCAGGACAGATAACACTGAAGCTTTCTTT.

This clonotype was detected ten times or more. The rearrangement links TRBV6-1 to TRBJ1-2; TRBD1 matches at 9 bases. The germline V gene has CDR1 MNHNS and CDR2 SASEGT. V gave up 7 bases and J gave up 8 bases; unmatched junction bases: 5. The CDR3 covers 12 residues. The DNA of the CDR3 is TGTGCCAGCATCGGGACAGGGTCCGGCTACACCTTC. It encodes CASIGTGSGYTF.

The V and J genes are TRBV27 and TRBJ1-2; D possibly corresponds to TRBD1 (5 bases). The CDR3 length is 15 residues. The V gene lost 3 bases and the J gene lost 4 bases, with 15 bases spanning the gap. Germline loops: CDR1 MNHEY, CDR2 SMNVEV (reference sequence). The CDR3 sequence: CASSFRGERAYGYTF. The CDR3 DNA follows: TGTGCCAGCAGTTTCCGAGGGGAAAGGGCCTATGGCTACACCTTC.

The V gene is TRBV7-2, the J gene TRBJ2-7; D is possibly TRBD2 (6 bases). Germline V CDR1 and CDR2: SGHTA, FQGNSA. Trimming left V 3 bases short and J 5 bases short, with 17 bases between. This CDR3 is built from 15 residues. The DNA for the CDR3 is TGTGCCAGCAGCTTTGGGTGGGGGGTTACGGACGAGCAGTACTTC. It specifies CASSFGWGVTDEQYF.

This chain connects TRBV6-2 or TRBV6-3 to TRBJ1-2; D is ambiguous. This CDR3 is 13 amino acids long. Germline loops: CDR1 MNHEY, CDR2 SVGEGT. V was shortened by 10 bases and J by 8 bases, with 20 bases between the two germline ends. This CDR3 reads CANYFIKGSGYTF. CDR3 nucleotides: TGTGCCAACTACTTTATCAAGGGTTCCGGCTACACCTTC.

The genes are TRBV19 and TRBJ1-2; no clear D. This CDR3 is built from 16 residues. The germline CDR1 and CDR2 sequences are LNHDA and SQIVND (reference sequence). V was cut by 0 bases and J by 1 base, with 12 bases left in between. The CDR3, as DNA: TGTGCCAGTAGTATAGATCTCGCCAGCTATAACTATGGCTACACCTTC. Protein: CASSIDLASYNYGYTF. Based on the CDR3 plus reference TRBV19 and TRBJ1-2, the full variable domain is DGGITQSPKYLFRKEGQNVTLSCEQNLNHDAMYWYRQDPGQGLRLIYYSQIVNDFQKGDIAEGYSVSREKKESFPLTVTSAQKNPTAFYLCASSIDLASYNYGYTFGSGTRLTVV.